This TCR beta chain was recorded in a study of control samples from healthy donors and cancer patients. The germline CDR1 and CDR2 sequences are SGHDT and YYEEEE. Trimming took off 0 bases at V and 0 bases at J, with 7 bases between the two ends. The CDR3 consists of 16 residues. Generated by immunoSEQ multiplex PCR, the TCRdb table keeps only in-frame clones and is missing some. The sample includes about 83,000 clones, 90% to 95% of them seen just once. The sequencing sample was made of blood. The clonotype was recovered from a man in his fifties or sixties in good health. The chain couples TRBV5-6 to TRBJ1-6; D is unclear. The CDR3: CASSLAGSSYNSPLHF. The CDR3 DNA reads TGTGCCAGCAGCTTGGCCGGGAGCTCCTATAATTCACCCCTCCACTTT.